A selection of T cell receptor beta chains follows, all from one sample in a study of technical replicates of blood from several donors. TCRdb's copy holds only in-frame clones and misses some; the assay was immunoSEQ multiplex PCR. Among about 97,000 clones listed, 96% were seen once. Sequenced input: T cells isolated from PBMCs. These receptors were collected from a human donor in good health. Both conserved end residues are part of each CDR3. A D gene is named only where the DNA matches it firmly. Size is omitted from some rows. Given values are once, few, many or a class for expanded clones.

d_call clone_size j_call v_call cdr3_aa cdr3_nt
NA NA TRBJ1-1 TRBV19 CASKYEGGYTEAFF TGTGCCAGTAAATATGAGGGAGGATACACTGAAGCTTTCTTT
TRBD1 NA TRBJ2-1 TRBV7-9 CASSQGQGANNEQFF TGTGCCAGCAGCCAGGGACAGGGGGCTAACAATGAGCAGTTCTTC
TRBD2 NA TRBJ2-1 TRBV6-1 CASSPSGEVDEQFF TGTGCCAGCAGCCCTAGCGGGGAGGTGGATGAGCAGTTCTTC
TRBD2 NA TRBJ2-1 TRBV19 CASSRGTSGNNEQFF TGTGCCAGTAGTAGGGGGACTAGCGGAAACAATGAGCAGTTCTTC
NA NA TRBJ2-1 TRBV4-1 CASSLFGGSSYNEQFF TGCGCCAGCAGCCTTTTCGGCGGAAGCTCCTACAATGAGCAGTTCTTC
TRBD1 once TRBJ1-5 TRBV19 CASMAQGGFQPQHF TGTGCCAGTATGGCGCAGGGGGGCTTTCAGCCCCAGCATTTT
TRBD1 NA TRBJ1-1 TRBV5-1 CASSLEQGTNTEAFF TGCGCCAGCAGCTTGGAACAGGGGACGAACACTGAAGCTTTCTTT
TRBD1 NA TRBJ2-1 TRBV19 CASSPRQGAGNEQFF TGTGCCAGTAGCCCCCGGCAGGGGGCTGGCAATGAGCAGTTCTTC
NA NA TRBJ1-6 TRBV9 CASSVGSSYNSPLHF TGTGCCAGCAGCGTAGGGAGCTCCTATAATTCACCCCTCCACTTT
TRBD2 NA TRBJ2-7 TRBV28 CASSLLGTSDHEQYF TGTGCCAGCAGTTTACTTGGGACTAGCGACCACGAGCAGTACTTC
NA NA TRBJ1-4 TRBV2 CASGLQGNEKLFF TGTGCCAGCGGGCTACAGGGTAATGAAAAACTGTTTTTT
TRBD2 NA TRBJ2-3 TRBV30 CAWRKALRLAGGYTDTQYF TGTGCCTGGAGAAAGGCCCTCCGACTAGCGGGGGGGTACACAGATACGCAGTATTTT
NA NA TRBJ2-7 TRBV19 CASSSAGQIYEQYF TGTGCCAGTAGTTCAGCCGGACAGATCTACGAGCAGTACTTC
TRBD2 NA TRBJ2-1 TRBV10-2 CASTAGTSGPNEQFF TGCGCCAGCACCGCAGGGACTAGCGGGCCGAATGAGCAGTTCTTC
NA NA TRBJ2-7 TRBV27 CASRVSGSYEQYF TGTGCCAGCAGGGTGAGCGGATCCTACGAGCAGTACTTC
NA NA TRBJ1-3 TRBV9 CASSVAGKGNTIYF TGTGCCAGCAGCGTAGCTGGTAAGGGGAACACCATATATTTT
NA NA TRBJ1-1 TRBV27 CASSRQRLNTEAFF TGTGCCAGCAGTCGGCAGCGTCTGAACACTGAAGCTTTCTTT
NA NA TRBJ2-2 TRBV9 CASSVDLGEWYGELFF TGTGCCAGCAGCGTAGATTTAGGGGAATGGTACGGGGAGCTGTTTTTT
TRBD2 NA TRBJ2-5 TRBV5-1 CASSQASTSGQETQYF TGCGCCAGCAGCCAAGCGTCGACTAGCGGCCAAGAGACCCAGTACTTC
TRBD1 NA TRBJ1-2 TRBV27 CASSLIPGQGPNYGYTF TGTGCCAGCAGTTTAATTCCGGGACAGGGCCCTAACTATGGCTACACCTTC
TRBD2 NA TRBJ2-1 TRBV5-4 CASSLKSGRAYNEQFF TGTGCCAGCAGCTTGAAGAGCGGGAGAGCCTACAATGAGCAGTTCTTC
NA NA TRBJ2-4 TRBV9 CASSVVSGGTNIQYF TGTGCCAGCAGCGTAGTCTCAGGGGGGACTAACATTCAGTACTTC
NA NA TRBJ1-4 TRBV28 CASSGSRSGYEKLFF TGTGCCAGCAGCGGCAGCCGTTCGGGTTATGAAAAACTGTTTTTT
TRBD2 NA TRBJ2-1 TRBV6-5 CASSSQAAGDNEQFF TGTGCCAGCAGCTCCCAAGCCGCGGGAGACAATGAGCAGTTCTTC
NA NA TRBJ1-5 TRBV15 CATSRTNQPQHF TGTGCCACCAGCAGAACAAATCAGCCCCAGCATTTT
TRBD2 NA TRBJ2-7 TRBV9 CASSKHWTSGHYEQYF TGTGCCAGCAGCAAACACTGGACTAGCGGACACTACGAGCAGTACTTC
NA NA TRBJ2-6 TRBV6-6 CASSRLPASGANVLTF TGTGCCAGCAGCAGGCTCCCGGCCTCTGGGGCCAACGTCCTGACTTTC
NA NA TRBJ2-7 TRBV14 CASSPDWGEYLGYEQYF TGTGCCAGCAGCCCGGACTGGGGGGAATATTTGGGATACGAGCAGTACTTC
TRBD2 NA TRBJ2-3 TRBV19 CASSIGGATDTQYF TGTGCCAGTAGTATCGGGGGGGCCACAGATACGCAGTATTTT
TRBD2 NA TRBJ2-3 TRBV15 CATSRETGGAGGSDTQYF TGTGCCACCAGCAGAGAGACGGGGGGCGCGGGAGGTTCCGATACGCAGTATTTT
NA NA TRBJ2-2 TRBV6-5 CASSYSSPFGSGELFF TGTGCCAGCAGTTACTCGAGTCCCTTCGGGTCCGGGGAGCTGTTTTTT
TRBD1 once TRBJ1-5 TRBV6-5 CASRPRQGSNQPQHF TGTGCCAGCAGACCCAGACAGGGTAGCAATCAGCCCCAGCATTTT
TRBD2 NA TRBJ2-1 TRBV28 CASSLSSAGVREEQFF TGTGCCAGCAGTTTATCTTCCGCGGGAGTAAGAGAGGAGCAGTTCTTC
NA NA TRBJ1-1 TRBV5-4 CASSLVFRDTGTEAFF TGTGCCAGCAGCTTGGTTTTCAGGGACACCGGCACTGAAGCTTTCTTT
TRBD1 NA TRBJ2-5 TRBV7-6 CASSSLDREEETQYF TGTGCCAGCAGCTCCCTGGACAGGGAGGAAGAGACCCAGTACTTC
NA NA TRBJ2-1 TRBV4-1 CASSQEASYNEQFF TGCGCCAGCAGCCAAGAAGCCTCCTACAATGAGCAGTTCTTC
TRBD1 NA TRBJ2-7 TRBV28 CASSSRGQVGLSEQYF TGTGCCAGCAGTTCGAGAGGACAGGTAGGATTATCCGAGCAGTACTTC
TRBD1 NA TRBJ1-2 TRBV19 CASTTTGEAFVYTF TGTGCCAGTACTACGACAGGGGAGGCGTTTGTCTACACCTTC
TRBD1 NA TRBJ1-2 TRBV5-6 CASSFQTGVYGYTF TGTGCCAGCAGCTTCCAGACAGGGGTCTATGGCTACACCTTC
NA NA TRBJ2-5 TRBV27 CASSLGQGSQETQYF TGTGCCAGCAGTTTAGGGCAGGGATCTCAAGAGACCCAGTACTTC
NA NA TRBJ1-3 TRBV4-1 CASSLLGQTSGNTIYF TGCGCCAGCAGCCTTCTAGGACAAACCTCTGGAAACACCATATATTTT
TRBD1 NA TRBJ2-1 TRBV6-1 CASSLWTGWDNEQFF TGTGCCAGCAGTCTTTGGACAGGGTGGGATAATGAGCAGTTCTTC
NA NA TRBJ1-6 TRBV7-9 CASSLSGEGPLHF TGTGCCAGCAGCTTATCGGGGGAGGGACCCCTCCACTTT
NA NA TRBJ2-5 TRBV7-9 CASSLLAGILQETQYF TGTGCCAGCAGCCTCTTGGCAGGGATCCTCCAAGAGACCCAGTACTTC
TRBD1 NA TRBJ2-7 TRBV6-5 CASSMTGYVYEQYF TGTGCCAGCAGTATGACAGGGTATGTCTACGAGCAGTACTTC
NA NA TRBJ1-1 TRBV11-2 CASSYWTNIAFF TGTGCCAGCAGCTACTGGACTAATATTGCTTTCTTT
NA NA TRBJ2-3 TRBV2 CASDRDGAQYF TGTGCCAGCGATCGGGATGGTGCGCAGTATTTT
NA NA TRBJ2-3 TRBV6-5 CASQRADTQYF TGTGCCAGCCAGAGGGCAGATACGCAGTATTTT
TRBD2 NA TRBJ2-3 TRBV9 CASSVARGGADTQYF TGTGCCAGCAGCGTAGCTCGTGGGGGGGCAGATACGCAGTATTTT
TRBD1 NA TRBJ2-5 TRBV7-9 CASTSTGIDWETQYF TGTGCCAGCACCTCGACAGGGATAGACTGGGAGACCCAGTACTTC
TRBD2 NA TRBJ2-5 TRBV5-4 CASSPTSGGAGETQYF TGTGCCAGCAGCCCGACTAGCGGGGGGGCCGGGGAGACCCAGTACTTC
NA NA TRBJ1-4 TRBV9 CASSVSPGSQGEKLFF TGTGCCAGCAGCGTATCTCCGGGCTCTCAGGGTGAAAAACTGTTTTTT
TRBD1 NA TRBJ2-7 TRBV25-1 CASSEYGQGYEQYF TGTGCCAGCAGTGAATACGGACAGGGCTACGAGCAGTACTTC
TRBD1 NA TRBJ1-4 TRBV7-8 CASSLGQGPGEKLFF TGTGCCAGCAGCTTGGGACAGGGGCCTGGTGAAAAACTGTTTTTT
TRBD1 NA TRBJ2-1 TRBV5-1 CASSTGQGVHNEQFF TGCGCCAGCAGCACGGGACAGGGAGTACACAATGAGCAGTTCTTC
NA NA TRBJ1-1 TRBV28 CASSLGRGPFF TGTGCCAGCAGTTTGGGCAGGGGACCTTTCTTT
NA NA TRBJ1-6 TRBV7-2 CASSFHRTDFSPLHF TGTGCCAGCAGCTTCCACAGGACGGATTTTTCACCCCTCCACTTT
TRBD1 NA TRBJ1-2 TRBV30 CAWSGPGTAYGYTF TGTGCCTGGAGCGGACCCGGGACAGCCTATGGCTACACCTTC
NA NA TRBJ2-7 TRBV5-1 CASRPQGTYEQYF TGCGCCAGCAGACCACAGGGAACCTACGAGCAGTACTTC
NA NA TRBJ2-7 TRBV5-1 CASSLGPDRAYEQYF TGCGCCAGCAGCTTAGGTCCGGACAGAGCCTACGAGCAGTACTTC